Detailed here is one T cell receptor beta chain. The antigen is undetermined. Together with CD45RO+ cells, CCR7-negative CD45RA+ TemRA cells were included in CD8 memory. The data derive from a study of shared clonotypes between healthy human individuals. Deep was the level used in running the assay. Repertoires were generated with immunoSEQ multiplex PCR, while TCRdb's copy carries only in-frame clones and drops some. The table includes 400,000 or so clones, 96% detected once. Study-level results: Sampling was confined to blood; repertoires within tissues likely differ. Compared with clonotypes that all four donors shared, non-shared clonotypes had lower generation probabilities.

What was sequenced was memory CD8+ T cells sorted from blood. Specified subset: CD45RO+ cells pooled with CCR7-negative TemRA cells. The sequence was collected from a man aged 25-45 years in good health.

Written as DNA, the CDR3 is TGTGCCAGTAGTAGCGAGGGCTACGAGCAGTACTTC. This gives the protein CASSSEGYEQYF. V is TRBV19 and J is TRBJ2-7; D is perhaps TRBD2 (5 bases). Germline-derived CDR1 and CDR2 are LNHDA and SQIVND (reference sequence). Trimming pared 4 bases from V and 3 bases from J, leaving 7 bases between. The CDR3 sequence is 12 residues long.